This T cell receptor beta chain was documented in a study of beta chain features in type 1 diabetes. Sequencing targeted expressed TCRB transcripts, as all isolated RNA had been reverse transcribed. Repertoires were generated with immunoSEQ multiplex PCR, while TCRdb's copy carries only in-frame clones and drops some. The table lists 130,000 to 150,000 clones, under 60% of them singletons. The CDR3 has 14 amino acids. In germline, CDR1 is MNHEY, CDR2 SMNVEV (reference sequence). Trimming shortened V by 6 bases and J by 4 bases, and 15 bases separated the two germline ends. Sorting with CD45RO/CCR7/CD25/CD127/CD95/CD27 yielded naive, central memory, regulatory and stem-like memory CD4+ cells.

The sample consisted of Tregs from blood. This chain connects TRBV27 to TRBJ1-2; tentatively, D is TRBD1 (5 bases). The TCR comes from a man younger than 30 in good health. The CDR3 loop is CASSPPTGFYGYTF. CDR3 DNA sequence: TGTGCCAGCAGCCCCCCCACAGGATTCTATGGCTACACCTTC.